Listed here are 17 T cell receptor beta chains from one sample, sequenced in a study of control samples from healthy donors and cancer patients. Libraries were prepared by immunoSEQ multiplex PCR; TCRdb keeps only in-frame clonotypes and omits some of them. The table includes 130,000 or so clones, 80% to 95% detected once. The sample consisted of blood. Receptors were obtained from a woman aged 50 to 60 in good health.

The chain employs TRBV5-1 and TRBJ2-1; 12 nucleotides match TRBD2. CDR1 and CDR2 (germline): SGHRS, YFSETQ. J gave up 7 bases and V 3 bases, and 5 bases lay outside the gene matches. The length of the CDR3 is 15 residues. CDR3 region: CASSSGLAGQNEQFF. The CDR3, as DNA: TGCGCCAGCAGCTCCGGACTAGCGGGGCAAAATGAGCAGTTCTTC.

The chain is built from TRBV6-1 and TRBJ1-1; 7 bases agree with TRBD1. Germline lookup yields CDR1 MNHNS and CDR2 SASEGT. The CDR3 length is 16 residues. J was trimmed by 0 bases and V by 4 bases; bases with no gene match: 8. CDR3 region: CASSVGTEYMNTEAFF. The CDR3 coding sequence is TGTGCCAGCAGTGTTGGGACAGAGTACATGAACACTGAAGCTTTCTTT.

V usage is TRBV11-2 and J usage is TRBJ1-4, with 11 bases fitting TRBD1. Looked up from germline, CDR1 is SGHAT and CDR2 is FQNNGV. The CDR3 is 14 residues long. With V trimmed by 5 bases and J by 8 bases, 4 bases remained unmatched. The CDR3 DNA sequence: TGTGCCAGCAGCCCGTGGACAGGGGGCGAAAAACTGTTTTTT. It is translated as CASSPWTGGEKLFF.

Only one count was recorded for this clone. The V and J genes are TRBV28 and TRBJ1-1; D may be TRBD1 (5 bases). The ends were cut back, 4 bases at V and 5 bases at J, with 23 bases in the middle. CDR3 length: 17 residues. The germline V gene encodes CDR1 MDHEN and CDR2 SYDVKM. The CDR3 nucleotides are TGTGCCAGCAGTTCCTACCCCGGGACGCCCTTGGGGACTGAAGCTTTCTTT. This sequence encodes CASSSYPGTPLGTEAFF.

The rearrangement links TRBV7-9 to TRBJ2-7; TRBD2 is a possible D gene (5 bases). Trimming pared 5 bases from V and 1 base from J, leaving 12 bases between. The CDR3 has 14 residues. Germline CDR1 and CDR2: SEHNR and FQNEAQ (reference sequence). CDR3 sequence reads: CASSPRERSYEQYF. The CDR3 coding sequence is TGTGCCAGCAGCCCAAGGGAGAGGTCCTACGAGCAGTACTTC.

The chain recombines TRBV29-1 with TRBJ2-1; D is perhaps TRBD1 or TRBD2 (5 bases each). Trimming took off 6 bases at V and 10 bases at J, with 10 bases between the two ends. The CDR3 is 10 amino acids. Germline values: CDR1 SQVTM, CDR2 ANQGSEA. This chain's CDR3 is CSVGALEQFF. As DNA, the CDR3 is TGCAGCGTCGGGGCCCTGGAGCAGTTCTTC.

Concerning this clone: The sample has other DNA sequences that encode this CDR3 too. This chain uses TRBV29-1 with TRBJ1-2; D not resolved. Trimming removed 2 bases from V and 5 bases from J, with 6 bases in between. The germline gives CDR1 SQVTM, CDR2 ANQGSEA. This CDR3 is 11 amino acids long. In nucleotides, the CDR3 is TGCAGCGTTGAAACCGGGTATGGCTACACCTTC. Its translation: CSVETGYGYTF.

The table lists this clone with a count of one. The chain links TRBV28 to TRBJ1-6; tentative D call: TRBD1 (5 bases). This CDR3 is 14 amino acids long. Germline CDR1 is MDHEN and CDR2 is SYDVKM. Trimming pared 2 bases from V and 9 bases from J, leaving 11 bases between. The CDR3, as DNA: TGTGCCAGCAGTTTAGTCAGGGTGGGTTCACCCCTCCACTTT. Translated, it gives CASSLVRVGSPLHF. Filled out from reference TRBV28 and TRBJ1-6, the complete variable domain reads DVKVTQSSRYLVKRTGEKVFLECVQDMDHENMFWYRQDPGLGLRLIYFSYDVKMKEKGDIPEGYSVSREKKERFSLILESASTNQTSMYLCASSLVRVGSPLHFGNGTRLTVT.

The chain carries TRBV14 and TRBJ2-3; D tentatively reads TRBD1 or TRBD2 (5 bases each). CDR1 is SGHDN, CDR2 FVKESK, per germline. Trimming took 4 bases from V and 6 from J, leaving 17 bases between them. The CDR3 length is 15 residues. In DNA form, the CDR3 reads TGTGCCAGCAGCCCCCTCCGGGGCGGAAGGGATACGCAGTATTTT. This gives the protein CASSPLRGGRDTQYF.

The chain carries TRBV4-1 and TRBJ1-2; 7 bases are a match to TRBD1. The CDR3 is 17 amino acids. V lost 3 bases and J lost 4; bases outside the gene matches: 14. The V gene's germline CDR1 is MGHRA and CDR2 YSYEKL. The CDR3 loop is CASSHPGRGLETYGYTF. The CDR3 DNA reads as TGCGCCAGCAGCCACCCTGGGAGGGGGCTGGAGACCTATGGCTACACCTTC.

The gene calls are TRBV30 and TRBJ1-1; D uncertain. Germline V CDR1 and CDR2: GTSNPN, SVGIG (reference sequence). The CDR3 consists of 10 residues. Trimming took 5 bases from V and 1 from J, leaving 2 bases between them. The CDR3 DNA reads TGTGCCTGGGGGAACACTGAAGCTTTCTTT. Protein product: CAWGNTEAFF.

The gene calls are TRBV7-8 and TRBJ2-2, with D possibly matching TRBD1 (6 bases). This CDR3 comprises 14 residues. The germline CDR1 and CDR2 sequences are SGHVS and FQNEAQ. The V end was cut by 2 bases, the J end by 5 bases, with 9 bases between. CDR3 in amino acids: CASSLRQGTGELFF. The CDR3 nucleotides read TGTGCCAGCAGCTTAAGGCAGGGGACCGGGGAGCTGTTTTTT.

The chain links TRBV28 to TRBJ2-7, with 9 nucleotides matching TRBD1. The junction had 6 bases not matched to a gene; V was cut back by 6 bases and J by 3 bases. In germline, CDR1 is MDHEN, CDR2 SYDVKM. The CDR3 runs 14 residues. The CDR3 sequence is CASRTGQGLYEQYF. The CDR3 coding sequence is TGTGCCAGCAGGACGGGACAGGGTCTCTACGAGCAGTACTTC.

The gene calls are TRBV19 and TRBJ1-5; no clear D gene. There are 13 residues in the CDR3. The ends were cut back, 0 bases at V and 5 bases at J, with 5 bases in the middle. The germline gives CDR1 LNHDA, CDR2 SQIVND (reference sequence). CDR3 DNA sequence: TGTGCCAGTAGTATAGAAAGGGATCAGCCCCAGCATTTT. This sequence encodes CASSIERDQPQHF.

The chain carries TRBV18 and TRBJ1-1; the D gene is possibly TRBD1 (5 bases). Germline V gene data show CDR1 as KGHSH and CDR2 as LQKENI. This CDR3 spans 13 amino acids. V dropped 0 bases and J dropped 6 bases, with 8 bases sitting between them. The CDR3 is CASSPPSRAEAFF. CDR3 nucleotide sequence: TGTGCCAGCTCACCACCGTCCAGGGCTGAAGCTTTCTTT.

For the CDR3, the DNA is TGTGCCAGCAGCCTGCCGACAGGGCAGGGAAGGGCTGAAGCTTTCTTT. Translation gives CASSLPTGQGRAEAFF. V is TRBV13 and J is TRBJ1-1; 7 bases map to TRBD1. J was trimmed by 6 bases and V by 5 bases; bases with no gene match: 15. The CDR3 is made up of 16 amino acids. Germline CDR1 reads PRHDT; CDR2 reads FYEKMQ (reference sequence).

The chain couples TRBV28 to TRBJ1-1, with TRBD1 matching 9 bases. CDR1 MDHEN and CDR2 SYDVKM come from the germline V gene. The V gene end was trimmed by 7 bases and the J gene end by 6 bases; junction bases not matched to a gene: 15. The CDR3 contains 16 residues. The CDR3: CASITLPGQGQAEAFF. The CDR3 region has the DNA TGTGCCAGCATCACCCTCCCGGGACAGGGCCAGGCTGAAGCTTTCTTT.